Ten or more counts support the clone carrying this T cell receptor (beta chain). The data were taken from a study of regulatory T cells in long-lasting Graves disease. With 4 bases removed from V and 5 bases from J, the gap between germline ends came to 15 bases. CDR3 length: 15 residues. From germline, CDR1 is MNHEY and CDR2 SVGEGT. Indicated time point: newly diagnosed GD, antithyroid drugs for less than 3 months. The TCR library used RNA extracted from PBMCs. Arm-PCR of CDR3 regions and iRepertoire HTBI primers were used to build TCR beta libraries. TCRdb passed the multiplex PCR reads through MiXCR, listing each CDR3 protein once. Seen here are around 450,000 distinct CDR3 sequences, more than 13% observed once, and the top ten hold around 17%. The same sample was also used in a study of T cells in Graves' hyperthyroidism and ophthalmopathy.

The chain joins TRBV6-2 or TRBV6-3 to TRBJ1-5; no firm D call. The source material was peripheral blood mononuclear cells (PBMCs), sampled at new diagnosis, from a patient treated with antithyroid drugs. This TCR was recovered from a woman in her twenties or thirties with Graves disease. The CDR3 region is CASSFTPSADQPQHF. The DNA for the CDR3 is TGTGCCAGCAGTTTCACTCCCTCAGCTGATCAGCCCCAGCATTTT.